This T cell receptor beta chain was found in a study of blood T cells in healthy people across ages. Alongside a J-beta primer mix, a sample-barcoded 5' primer served in a second PCR lasting roughly 7 to 11 cycles. TCRdb analysed the 5' RACE reads with MiXCR anew, one entry per CDR3 protein. The sample shows under 2,000,000 distinct CDR3 sequences, about 50% of them seen only once. The V gene's germline CDR1 is MNHEY and CDR2 SVGAGI. The CDR3 totals 12 residues. Deletions cut 7 bases from V and 2 bases from J, with 8 bases between. The receptor comes from a woman in her 40s in good health. The rearrangement joins TRBV6-5 to TRBJ1-2; unclear D gene. Sequencing input: blood. The CDR3 loop is CASKDGNYGYTF. The CDR3 DNA reads as TGTGCCAGCAAGGACGGCAACTATGGCTACACCTTC.